The source of this T cell receptor (beta chain) is a study of shared clonotypes between healthy human individuals. The CDR3 has 15 residues. Trimming removed 8 bases from V and 4 bases from J; junction bases left unmatched: 9. Germline V gene sequence: CDR1 SGHRS, CDR2 YFSETQ. Genomic DNA (from each subset) was split evenly across several immunoSEQ plates. Only in-frame clones appear in the TCRdb table, and some are missing; sequencing was by immunoSEQ multiplex PCR. This table has just over 2,000,000 clones, 95% appearing once. The donors were adults (healthy and HIV-negative) with no recent acute infections or vaccinations. Partitioning of CD4+ cells yielded a CD45RA+ naive subset and a CD45RA-negative memory subset.

Material for sequencing was naive CD4+ T cells sorted from blood. Subset denoted: CD45RA+ positively selected. The TCR was taken from a man younger than 35 in good health. The rearrangement uses TRBV5-1 and TRBJ2-2, with TRBD1 matching over 9 bases. The CDR3 loop reads CASEQGAGSTGELFF. CDR3 coding DNA: TGCGCCAGTGAACAGGGGGCCGGTTCCACCGGGGAGCTGTTTTTT.